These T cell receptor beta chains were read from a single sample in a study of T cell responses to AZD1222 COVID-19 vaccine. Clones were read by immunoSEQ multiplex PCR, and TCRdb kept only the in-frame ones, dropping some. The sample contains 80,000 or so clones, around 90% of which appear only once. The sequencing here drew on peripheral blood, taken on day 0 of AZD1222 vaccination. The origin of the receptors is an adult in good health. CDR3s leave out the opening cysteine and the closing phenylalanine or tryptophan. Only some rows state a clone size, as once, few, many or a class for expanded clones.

ASSETRNEQF,-,TRBJ2-1,TRBV6-1
ASARQGSRYGYT,-,TRBJ1-2,TRBV25-1
ASSVGGLSFYNEQF,-,TRBJ2-1,TRBV9
ASSPPGEGEQF,-,TRBJ2-1,TRBV18
ASSLIGGRVGSPLH,-,TRBJ1-6,TRBV27
ASSTNSGANYGYT,-,TRBJ1-2,TRBV28
TSSQGPSGSTGELF,-,TRBJ2-2,TRBV1
AWSVGLGTEAF,-,TRBJ1-1,TRBV30
ASGLVLGTGAINYGYT,-,TRBJ1-2,TRBV12-5
ASSYEDRKAF,once,TRBJ1-1,TRBV6-6
ASSTGEANTGELF,-,TRBJ2-2,TRBV19
ASSDLGRPSETQY,-,TRBJ2-5,TRBV2
ASSQDPQGNEQF,-,TRBJ2-1,TRBV4-3
ARYRGKGMNTEAF,-,TRBJ1-1,TRBV21-1
ASRPAGANVLT,-,TRBJ2-6,TRBV12-3/TRBV12-4
ASSVGVGGGTEAF,-,TRBJ1-1,TRBV9
ASRRFTPANTGELF,-,TRBJ2-2,TRBV6-6
ASRLRDTEAF,-,TRBJ1-1,TRBV6-5
ASTRTGTQY,-,TRBJ2-5,TRBV25-1
ASSPPDKYGYT,-,TRBJ1-2,TRBV18
ASSPGTGGIEQY,-,TRBJ2-7,TRBV7-9
AITGDISGNTIY,-,TRBJ1-3,TRBV10-3
SAVQETQY,-,TRBJ2-5,TRBV20-1
ASSLGLADKNEQF,-,TRBJ2-1,TRBV5-1
ASSQVEQGPQH,-,TRBJ1-5,TRBV4-3
ASSISTGAGANVLT,-,TRBJ2-6,TRBV5-1
ASSEIGESEKLF,-,TRBJ1-4,TRBV6-1
ASSMVDRRFAGYT,-,TRBJ1-2,TRBV19
ASSPPGQGETQY,-,TRBJ2-5,TRBV18
ATSRGEGFEKLF,-,TRBJ1-4,TRBV15
ASSLEGTRGGEQF,-,TRBJ2-1,TRBV7-8
ASSYSRDGTDTQY,-,TRBJ2-3,TRBV6-5
ASSASYEQY,-,TRBJ2-7,TRBV2
ASSSRQGAGAYEQY,-,TRBJ2-7,TRBV9
ASKTTQNTEAF,-,TRBJ1-1,TRBV7-2
ASSYSRGTQPQH,-,TRBJ1-5,TRBV6-5
ASSLGGAGGTYEQY,-,TRBJ2-7,TRBV28
ASSLQIGGAREQY,-,TRBJ2-7,TRBV7-2
ASSSTASYEQY,-,TRBJ2-7,TRBV3-1/TRBV3-2
ASSEGGAKGYGYT,-,TRBJ1-2,TRBV6-1
ASSQELAGNEQF,-,TRBJ2-1,TRBV4-1
ASSPSGGGSREVAGELF,-,TRBJ2-2,TRBV7-9
ASSRTLEGNTEAF,-,TRBJ1-1,TRBV10-1
AWRNQGARATEAF,-,TRBJ1-1,TRBV30
ASSLMGSANEKLF,-,TRBJ1-4,TRBV7-3
ASTNRGTGNTGELF,-,TRBJ2-2,TRBV6-6
ASQLGTGDEQY,-,TRBJ2-7,TRBV19
ASSLGPNNSPLH,once,TRBJ1-6,TRBV7-3
ASRGTGGNEKLF,-,TRBJ1-4,TRBV2
ASSLGGVREQY,-,TRBJ2-7,TRBV12-3/TRBV12-4
ASSLVIGQRQPQH,few,TRBJ1-5,TRBV7-2
ASSLFQGADSPLH,-,TRBJ1-6,TRBV5-1
ASSEDTDSGNTIY,-,TRBJ1-3,TRBV7-3
ASSQDTVSGNTIY,-,TRBJ1-3,TRBV3-1/TRBV3-2
SGIKEATEAF,-,TRBJ1-1,TRBV29-1
ASSNSYEQY,-,TRBJ2-7,TRBV6-6
ASSTGRGRGGYT,once,TRBJ1-2,TRBV19
SARWSEKLF,-,TRBJ1-4,TRBV20-1
ASSIVSRAATEAF,-,TRBJ1-1,TRBV19
ASSFGGGSNQPQH,-,TRBJ1-5,TRBV5-4